The 32 T cell receptor beta chains listed next were all sequenced from one sample in a study of OX40 agonist ivuxolimab in advanced cancers. The data were produced by immunoSEQ multiplex PCR, yet TCRdb's version contains in-frame clones alone and is incomplete. The repertoire holds roughly 15,000 clones, about 80% seen once, with about 26% in the top ten. Sequenced here: CD4+ or CD8+ T cells sorted from blood, sampled in a trial of the OX40 agonist ivuxolimab. The receptors derive from an adult with an advanced solid tumor such as melanoma, head and neck, liver or kidney cancer.

This clone was observed a single time. The chain combines TRBV18 with TRBJ2-2, with TRBD2 as a possible D gene (5 bases). CDR1 and CDR2 from the germline V gene are KGHSH and LQKENI. This CDR3 contains 16 residues. V was clipped by 6 bases and J by 4 bases, with 18 bases between them. In DNA form, the CDR3 reads TGTGCCAGCTCGCCCGACAAGCCCGGGGTCACCGGGGAGCTGTTTTTT. It encodes CASSPDKPGVTGELFF.

With respect to this clone: A read error may produce the germline difference seen at one junction end. The chain is built from TRBV10-1 and TRBJ2-7, with 7 nucleotides matching TRBD2. Germline CDR1 and CDR2: WNHNN and SYGVQD (reference sequence). The CDR3 totals 17 residues. The CDR3 protein is CASSESRTSGSSDEQYF. CDR3 nucleotides: TGCGCCAGCAGTGAGTCCAGGACTAGTGGGAGCTCCGACGAGCAGTACTTC.

This clone was observed a single time. The chain couples TRBV28 to TRBJ1-2; 9 nucleotides match TRBD1. This CDR3 region has 13 residues. Germline lookup yields CDR1 MDHEN and CDR2 SYDVKM. V lost 3 bases to trimming and J lost 8 bases; unmatched junction nucleotides: 4. The CDR3 loop reads CASSFRTGVGYTF. In DNA, the CDR3 is TGTGCCAGCAGTTTCCGGACAGGGGTGGGCTACACCTTC.

V usage is TRBV6-8 and J usage is TRBJ2-7; a possible D gene is TRBD1 (7 bases). Per germline, CDR1 MNHGY and CDR2 SAAAGT. Trimming removed 8 bases from V and 1 base from J, with 21 bases in between. The CDR3 totals 16 residues. CDR3 region: CASGPQGGHVSYEQYF. CDR3 in DNA: TGTGCCAGCGGCCCCCAGGGGGGACACGTATCCTACGAGCAGTACTTC.

The gene calls are TRBV11-2 and TRBJ1-1; tentative D call: TRBD1 (5 bases). The V end lost 2 bases, the J end lost 4 bases, and 14 bases lay between the germline ends. Germline values: CDR1 SGHAT, CDR2 FQNNGV. This CDR3 is 15 amino acids long. The DNA for the CDR3 is TGTGCCAGCAGCTTACTGAGGGGCTTGGGCACTGAAGCTTTCTTT. Protein: CASSLLRGLGTEAFF.

This clone has only a few counts. The gene calls are TRBV2 and TRBJ1-5; D is undetermined. This CDR3 contains 14 residues. The V end lost 1 base, the J end lost 0 bases, and 4 bases lay between the germline ends. CDR1 and CDR2 (germline): SNHLY, FYNNEI. The CDR3 nucleotides are TGTGCCAGCAGTGAAGGGGTTAGCAATCAGCCCCAGCATTTT. It encodes CASSEGVSNQPQHF.

The chain joins TRBV6-5 to TRBJ2-1, with unresolved D. Germline V gene data show CDR1 as MNHEY and CDR2 as SVGAGI. V gave up 4 bases and J gave up 7 bases, with 20 bases separating them. The CDR3 is 16 amino acids. The chain's CDR3 is CASSLGPTKGWNEQFF. CDR3 DNA sequence: TGTGCCAGCAGTTTAGGCCCCACCAAAGGCTGGAATGAGCAGTTCTTC.

With regard to this clone: One end of the junction fails to match germline, which may point to a read error. The J gene is TRBJ2-1, the V gene TRBV7-7; 8 nucleotides align to TRBD1. Germline CDR1 and CDR2: SSHAT and FNYEAQ (reference sequence). The CDR3 is made up of 13 amino acids. CDR3 DNA: TGTGCTAGCAGCTATCACAGGGGGGATGAGCAGTTCTTC. Translation: CASSYHRGDEQFF. Full variable domain (missing parts from reference TRBV7-7 and TRBJ2-1): GAGVSQSPRYKVTKRGQDVTLRCDPISSHATLYWYQQALGQGPEFLTYFNYEAQPDKSGLPSDRFSAERPEGSISTLTIQRTEQRDSAMYRCASSYHRGDEQFFGPGTRLTVL.

Only one count was recorded for this clone. The chain carries TRBV2 and TRBJ1-5; D is possibly TRBD1 (5 bases). CDR1 SNHLY and CDR2 FYNNEI come from the germline V gene. The germline V and J ends were trimmed by 4 bases and 5 bases, with 6 bases remaining between them. The CDR3 length is 12 residues. In DNA, the CDR3 is TGTGCCAGCAGTGCAGGGTATCAGCCCCAGCATTTT. Translating it yields CASSAGYQPQHF.

V usage is TRBV12-5 and J usage is TRBJ2-5, with unresolved D. Germline V gives CDR1 LGHNT, CDR2 FRNRAP. Deletions cut 6 bases from V and 5 bases from J, with 10 bases between. The CDR3 has 12 residues. CDR3 sequence reads: CASGRVRETQYF. The CDR3 region has the DNA TGTGCTAGTGGCCGTGTTCGGGAGACCCAGTACTTC.

This CDR3 is CASSLGGDETQYF. CDR3 bases: TGTGCCAGCAGCCTGGGAGGGGATGAGACCCAGTACTTC. The chain is built from TRBV7-9 and TRBJ2-5; 7 nucleotides match TRBD2. The germline CDR1 and CDR2 sequences are SEHNR and FQNEAQ (reference sequence). Trimming cost V 5 bases and J 5 bases; bases outside gene matches: 5. The CDR3 has 13 amino acids.

The rearrangement joins TRBV7-6 to TRBJ1-1; no definite D call. The length of the CDR3 is 13 residues. Per germline, CDR1 SGHVS and CDR2 FNYEAQ. V shed 0 bases and J shed 2 bases, with 4 bases lying between them. Written as DNA, the CDR3 is TGTGCCAGCAGCTTAGCGGCCAACACTGAAGCTTTCTTT. This codes for CASSLAANTEAFF.

The chain links TRBV6-4 to TRBJ2-7, with 9 bases matching TRBD2. Germline CDR1 MRHNA, CDR2 SNTAGT. V lost 6 bases to trimming and J lost 1 base; unmatched junction nucleotides: 7. The CDR3 runs to 15 residues. The CDR3 nucleotides are TGTGCCAGCAGGAATAGCGGGGGAATTTCCTACGAGCAGTACTTC. Protein: CASRNSGGISYEQYF.

This rearrangement joins TRBV7-9 to TRBJ2-1, with 13 bases matching TRBD2. V trimming: 5 bases; J trimming: 10 bases; junction bases outside the gene matches: 11. The germline gives CDR1 SEHNR, CDR2 FQNEAQ (reference sequence). This CDR3 has 16 residues. The CDR3 DNA reads TGTGCCAGCAGCCCCAAAGGGACTAGCGGGATTTGGGAGCAGTTCTTC. It yields the protein CASSPKGTSGIWEQFF.

On this clone: A junction end diverges from the germline sequence, so it may reflect a read error. The chain combines TRBV13 with TRBJ2-7; 7 bases line up with TRBD1. From germline, CDR1 is PRHDT and CDR2 FYEKMQ (reference sequence). The CDR3 is 13 amino acids. CDR3 amino acids: CASSLGTAYEQYF. The CDR3 coding sequence is TGTGCCAGCAGCCTAGGGACAGCCTACGAGCAGTACTTC. The whole variable domain, remainder taken from reference TRBV13 and TRBJ2-7, is AAGVIQSPRHLIKEKRETATLKCYPIPRHDTVYWYQQGPGQDPQFLISFYEKMQSDKGSIPDRFSAQQFSDYHSELNMSSLELGDSALYFCASSLGTAYEQYFGPGTRLTVT.

In regard to this clone: Other DNA sequences of this sample code for an identical CDR3. The gene calls are TRBV30 and TRBJ2-7; tentatively, D is TRBD2 (5 bases). Trimming left V 3 bases short and J 1 base short, with 7 bases between. From germline, CDR1 is GTSNPN and CDR2 SVGIG (reference sequence). The CDR3 contains 12 residues. The CDR3 reads CAWRRGSYEQYF. For the CDR3, the DNA is TGTGCCTGGAGGAGAGGGTCCTACGAGCAGTACTTC. Based on the CDR3 plus reference TRBV30 and TRBJ2-7, the full variable domain is SQTIHQWPATLVQPVGSPLSLECTVEGTSNPNLYWYRQAAGRGLQLLFYSVGIGQISSEVPQNLSASRPQDRQFILSSKKLLLSDSGFYLCAWRRGSYEQYFGPGTRLTVT.

This sequence joins TRBV6-1 and TRBJ2-7, with D unresolved. Deletions cut 2 bases from V and 5 bases from J, with 13 bases between. The CDR3 runs to 14 residues. CDR1 MNHNS and CDR2 SASEGT come from the germline V gene. This CDR3 reads CASSELRVSHEQYF. The CDR3 DNA reads as TGTGCCAGCAGTGAATTAAGGGTTTCCCACGAGCAGTACTTC.

This clone has only a few counts. The chain links TRBV27 to TRBJ2-5; no definite D call. CDR3 length equals 14 residues. Germline lookup yields CDR1 MNHEY and CDR2 SMNVEV (reference sequence). Trimming cost V 3 bases and J 4 bases, with 12 bases left between them. The CDR3 sequence: CASSLIPGSETQYF. Here the CDR3 DNA reads TGTGCCAGCAGTTTGATCCCCGGGTCAGAGACCCAGTACTTC.

This sequence joins TRBV6-5 and TRBJ2-3, with D uncertain. V dropped 6 bases and J dropped 2 bases, with 12 bases sitting between them. The CDR3 runs 14 residues. Looked up from germline, CDR1 is MNHEY and CDR2 is SVGAGI. In DNA, the CDR3 is TGTGCCAGCAGCTCCCGATACATCACAGATACGCAGTATTTT. Translated, it gives CASSSRYITDTQYF.

This clone was seen a handful of times. This chain connects TRBV7-9 to TRBJ2-7; D unresolved. Germline V CDR1 and CDR2: SEHNR, FQNEAQ (reference sequence). The CDR3 is 13 amino acids. The germline V and J ends were trimmed by 4 bases and 4 bases, with 11 bases remaining between them. CDR3 residues: CASSSPRAYEQYF. The CDR3 DNA sequence: TGTGCCAGCAGCTCCCCCCGGGCTTACGAGCAGTACTTC. The full variable domain, completed using reference TRBV7-9 and TRBJ2-7, is DTGVSQNPRHKITKRGQNVTFRCDPISEHNRLYWYRQTLGQGPEFLTYFQNEAQLEKSRLLSDRFSAERPKGSFSTLEIQRTEQGDSAMYLCASSSPRAYEQYFGPGTRLTVT.

The chain combines TRBV10-3 with TRBJ2-7; 7 nucleotides line up with TRBD2. CDR1 and CDR2 from the germline V gene are ENHRY and SYGVKD. The CDR3 extends over 13 amino acids. J lost 3 bases, V lost 10 bases, and 9 bases had no gene match. The CDR3 DNA follows: TGTGCCACCGAGGGAGGGAGTCTCTACGAGCAGTACTTC. Translating it yields CATEGGSLYEQYF.

This clone is medium-sized in the sample. The chain combines TRBV28 with TRBJ1-6, with 8 bases identical to TRBD1. CDR1 is MDHEN, CDR2 SYDVKM, per germline. This CDR3 has 14 amino acids. The V segment lost 5 bases and the J segment 5 bases; nucleotides outside the gene matches: 2. In nucleotides, the CDR3 is TGTGCCAGCAGTACAGGGGGGGATAATTCACCCCTCCACTTT. Protein product: CASSTGGDNSPLHF.

J is TRBJ2-7 and V is TRBV5-3; the match to TRBD2 covers 9 bases. TRBV5-3 is an open reading frame whose function is uncertain. V shed 8 bases, J shed 6 bases, and the junction held 15 bases outside the gene matches. There are 15 residues in the CDR3. Here the CDR3 DNA reads TGTGCCAGCAGCGCCTTAGCGGGAGTGGTTTTCGAGCAGTACTTC. It codes for CASSALAGVVFEQYF.

The chain employs TRBV11-2 and TRBJ2-7; D is ambiguous. Trimming shortened V by 3 bases and J by 4 bases, and 4 bases separated the two germline ends. In germline, CDR1 is SGHAT, CDR2 FQNNGV. The CDR3 spans 11 residues. CDR3 in DNA: TGTGCCAGCAGCTTGACTTACGAGCAGTACTTC. The encoded protein is CASSLTYEQYF.

This chain links TRBV7-6 with TRBJ1-2; D may be TRBD1 (6 bases). The CDR3 spans 15 residues. The germline V and J ends were trimmed by 2 bases and 3 bases, with 13 bases remaining between them. In germline, CDR1 is SGHVS, CDR2 FNYEAQ. The CDR3 bases are TGTGCCAGCAGCTTAAGGTCGGGGGGCGACTATGGCTACACCTTC. It specifies CASSLRSGGDYGYTF.

This sequence joins TRBV27 and TRBJ2-1; 7 bases line up with TRBD1. The J segment lost 2 bases and the V segment lost 4 bases, leaving 8 bases of the junction unmatched. The CDR3 runs 16 residues. The germline V gene encodes CDR1 MNHEY and CDR2 SMNVEV (reference sequence). CDR3 DNA sequence: TGTGCCAGCAGTTCCTCGACAGGGTCCGCCTACAATGAGCAGTTCTTC. Residues: CASSSSTGSAYNEQFF.

The chain carries TRBV7-6 and TRBJ1-5; D ambiguous. This CDR3 spans 13 amino acids. Germline lookup yields CDR1 SGHVS and CDR2 FNYEAQ. Trimming removed 4 bases at V and 5 bases at J, with 9 bases between. CDR3 loop: CASSSREHQPQHF. CDR3 bases: TGTGCCAGCAGCTCCCGGGAGCATCAGCCCCAGCATTTT.

The genes are TRBV11-1 and TRBJ1-1; possibly TRBD1 for D (5 bases). The CDR3 extends over 15 amino acids. In germline, CDR1 is SGHAT, CDR2 FQDESV (reference sequence). With 0 bases removed from V and 4 bases from J, the gap between germline ends came to 12 bases. CDR3 nucleotides: TGTGCCAGCAGCTTAGCGCAGGGTGGGCCCACTGAAGCTTTCTTT. This sequence encodes CASSLAQGGPTEAFF. Looking up the rest from reference TRBV11-1 and TRBJ1-1 gives the full variable domain: EAEVAQSPRYKITEKSQAVAFWCDPISGHATLYWYRQILGQGPELLVQFQDESVVDDSQLPKDRFSAERLKGVDSTLKIQPAELGDSAMYLCASSLAQGGPTEAFFGQGTRLTVV.

The chain joins TRBV27 to TRBJ2-1; TRBD2 matches at 13 bases. This CDR3 is 15 amino acids long. Germline loops: CDR1 MNHEY, CDR2 SMNVEV (reference sequence). The V gene end was trimmed by 3 bases and the J gene end by 5 bases; junction bases not matched to a gene: 1. The CDR3 bases are TGTGCCAGCAGTTTTGGACTAGCGGGAGACAATGAGCAGTTCTTC. It yields the protein CASSFGLAGDNEQFF.

V gene TRBV28 combines with J gene TRBJ2-7, with TRBD2 matching 11 bases. CDR3 length: 15 amino acids. CDR1 is MDHEN and CDR2 is SYDVKM in the germline V gene. Trimming at V came to 5 bases and at J to 0 bases, leaving 3 bases not matched to a gene. CDR3 in amino acids: CASSPLAGASYEQYF. In DNA, the CDR3 is TGTGCCAGCAGTCCACTAGCGGGGGCCTCCTACGAGCAGTACTTC.

This clone appeared a few times. The chain recombines TRBV10-3 with TRBJ2-1, with 11 nucleotides matching TRBD2. Germline lookup yields CDR1 ENHRY and CDR2 SYGVKD. Trimming at V came to 1 base and at J to 10 bases, leaving 9 bases not matched to a gene. CDR3 length: 16 amino acids. The CDR3 DNA is TGTGCCATCAGTGAGTTAGGAACTAGCGGGGGTAAGGAGCAGTTCTTC. Its translation is CAISELGTSGGKEQFF.

The chain recombines TRBV6-5 with TRBJ1-1, with a tentative D call TRBD1 (6 bases). The germline V gene has CDR1 MNHEY and CDR2 SVGAGI. Trimming shortened V by 2 bases and J by 7 bases, and 20 bases separated the two germline ends. This CDR3 has 16 residues. The CDR3 spells CASSYGRQVEAGEAFF. CDR3 DNA: TGTGCCAGCAGTTACGGTCGACAGGTCGAGGCCGGTGAAGCTTTCTTT.